The rows below give T cell receptor beta chains drawn from one sample of a study of cytomegalovirus exposure and HLA in healthy donors. Profiled with immunoSEQ multiplex PCR; TCRdb holds only in-frame clones, not every one. The sample records tens of thousands of clones, more than 60% being singletons. Sequenced: PBMCs. The source is a man aged 45 to 65 in good health and CMV-seropositive. The CDR3 runs from the conserved cysteine through the conserved F or W. A D gene is named only where the DNA matches it firmly. A row's size may be missing; if present it is once, few, many or a size class.

D gene,clone size,J gene,V gene,CDR3 protein,CDR3 DNA
-,-,TRBJ1-1,TRBV6-5,CASSYGRGLAEAFF,TGTGCCAGCAGTTACGGGCGGGGGTTAGCTGAAGCTTTCTTT
TRBD1,-,TRBJ1-2,TRBV19,CASSPLGDRGDYGYTF,TGTGCCAGTAGTCCCCTAGGAGACAGGGGGGACTATGGCTACACCTTC
TRBD1,-,TRBJ1-4,TRBV19,CASSIIGTEEEKLFF,TGTGCCAGTAGTATTATCGGGACAGAGGAGGAAAAACTGTTTTTT
-,-,TRBJ1-2,TRBV6-5,CASSPTSYYGYTF,TGTGCCAGCAGTCCGACAAGCTACTATGGCTACACCTTC
-,-,TRBJ2-1,TRBV9,CASSVAGGNEQFF,TGTGCCAGCAGCGTAGCTGGGGGGAATGAGCAGTTCTTC
TRBD1,-,TRBJ1-1,TRBV11-2,CASSRGTGEAFF,TGTGCCAGCAGCCGTGGGACAGGTGAAGCTTTCTTT
TRBD2,-,TRBJ2-1,TRBV6-6,CASIRTSGSYNEQFF,TGTGCCAGCATTCGGACTAGCGGGAGTTATAATGAGCAGTTCTTC
-,-,TRBJ2-7,TRBV7-9,CASSLAGIAYEQYF,TGTGCCAGCAGCTTAGCCGGCATAGCGTACGAGCAGTACTTC
TRBD2,-,TRBJ2-7,TRBV27,CASAGLAAYEQYF,TGTGCCAGTGCTGGACTAGCGGCCTACGAGCAGTACTTC
-,-,TRBJ1-3,TRBV2,CASKTGGPGNTIYF,TGTGCCAGCAAAACGGGGGGGCCTGGAAACACCATATATTTT
-,-,TRBJ1-1,TRBV7-2,CASSFTRRNTEAFF,TGTGCCAGCAGCTTTACGCGGAGGAACACTGAAGCTTTCTTT
TRBD2,few,TRBJ2-5,TRBV18,CASSPRALAGETQYF,TGTGCCAGCTCACCACGAGCTCTAGCGGGAGAGACCCAGTACTTC
-,-,TRBJ1-1,TRBV19,CASSIHNTEAFF,TGTGCCAGTAGTATACATAACACTGAAGCTTTCTTT
-,few,TRBJ1-1,TRBV23-1,CASSLELMNTEAFF,TGCGCCAGCAGCCTAGAGCTGATGAACACTGAAGCTTTCTTT
-,-,TRBJ1-5,TRBV6-6,CASSTGQGNQPQHF,TGTGCCAGCAGTACGGGACAAGGCAATCAGCCCCAGCATTTT
TRBD2,-,TRBJ2-3,TRBV7-2,CASSLRGASGSGDTQYF,TGTGCCAGCAGCTTAAGGGGGGCTAGCGGGAGTGGAGATACGCAGTATTTT
-,-,TRBJ2-2,TRBV27,CASRDSNTGELFF,TGTGCCAGCAGGGACTCTAACACCGGGGAGCTGTTTTTT
-,-,TRBJ2-5,TRBV18,CASSPDKTQYF,TGTGCCAGCTCACCGGACAAGACCCAGTACTTC
TRBD1,once,TRBJ1-1,TRBV9,CASTLTGEMNTEAFF,TGTGCCAGCACCCTGACAGGGGAAATGAACACTGAAGCTTTCTTT
TRBD1,-,TRBJ1-2,TRBV4-1,CASSQPRDRREGGYTF,TGCGCCAGCAGCCAGCCCAGGGACAGGAGAGAGGGGGGCTACACCTTC
-,-,TRBJ2-4,TRBV7-2,CASSSLNIQYF,TGTGCCAGCAGCTCCCTAAACATTCAGTACTTC
-,few,TRBJ1-4,TRBV5-4,CASSLGGGATNEKLFF,TGTGCCAGCAGCTTGGGCGGTGGCGCAACTAATGAAAAACTGTTTTTT
-,-,TRBJ1-4,TRBV11-3,CASSPEEATNEKLFF,TGTGCCAGCAGCCCAGAGGAGGCAACTAATGAAAAACTGTTTTTT
-,-,TRBJ2-5,TRBV7-3,CASSPTSGETQYF,TGTGCCAGCAGCCCTACTAGTGGAGAGACCCAGTACTTC
-,once,TRBJ2-7,TRBV9,CASSAIGVSYEQYF,TGTGCCAGCAGCGCGATCGGGGTCTCCTACGAGCAGTACTTC
-,few,TRBJ1-1,TRBV7-3,CASSPGGVEAFF,TGTGCCAGCAGCCCCGGGGGGGTGGAAGCTTTCTTT
TRBD1,-,TRBJ1-2,TRBV5-4,CASSSVDRENGYTF,TGTGCCAGCAGCTCCGTTGACAGGGAGAATGGCTACACCTTC
TRBD1,-,TRBJ2-7,TRBV30,CAWGLDRGLEQYF,TGTGCCTGGGGTTTGGACAGGGGGCTTGAGCAGTACTTC
TRBD1,-,TRBJ2-7,TRBV10-3,CAGGGQGGDEQYF,TGTGCCGGAGGGGGACAGGGGGGCGACGAGCAGTACTTC
-,-,TRBJ1-5,TRBV29-1,CSVGFGLNQPQHF,TGCAGCGTTGGTTTTGGGCTCAATCAGCCCCAGCATTTT
-,-,TRBJ1-2,TRBV5-1,CASSWEGWLPISFGYTF,TGCGCCAGCAGCTGGGAGGGATGGCTCCCGATATCATTTGGCTACACCTTC
TRBD2,-,TRBJ2-1,TRBV7-3,CASSLGIAGGRGEQFF,TGTGCCAGCAGCTTAGGGATAGCGGGAGGGCGCGGTGAGCAGTTCTTC
-,-,TRBJ2-1,TRBV14,CASSQTSSYNEQFF,TGTGCCAGCAGCCAAACCAGCTCCTACAATGAGCAGTTCTTC
TRBD1,-,TRBJ2-3,TRBV7-9,CASSLGGTGADTQYF,TGTGCCAGCAGCTTAGGTGGGACAGGGGCAGATACGCAGTATTTT
-,-,TRBJ1-5,TRBV2,CASTRSNQPQHF,TGTGCCAGTACGCGGAGCAATCAGCCCCAGCATTTT
-,-,TRBJ1-2,TRBV7-9,CASSLSQGYGYTF,TGTGCCAGCAGCTTATCTCAGGGCTATGGCTACACCTTC
TRBD1,-,TRBJ1-2,TRBV7-2,CASSPGTALFGYTF,TGTGCCAGCAGCCCAGGGACAGCCCTTTTTGGCTACACCTTC
-,-,TRBJ1-5,TRBV5-5,CASSLEGGNQPQHF,TGTGCCAGCAGCTTGGAGGGAGGCAATCAGCCCCAGCATTTT
TRBD1,-,TRBJ1-1,TRBV29-1,CSVEQGNTEAFF,TGCAGCGTCGAACAGGGGAATACTGAAGCTTTCTTT
-,-,TRBJ2-3,TRBV2,CARELDTQYF,TGTGCCAGGGAGTTGGATACGCAGTATTTT
-,-,TRBJ1-2,TRBV11-1,CASSSKMRTGSNYGYTF,TGTGCCAGCAGCTCGAAGATGCGAACAGGGTCTAACTATGGCTACACCTTC
-,-,TRBJ1-5,TRBV7-8,CASSFGQINQPQHF,TGTGCCAGCAGCTTCGGACAGATCAATCAGCCCCAGCATTTT
TRBD2,-,TRBJ2-1,TRBV7-2,CASSLIRPSGYNEQFF,TGTGCCAGCAGCTTAATTAGGCCTAGCGGCTACAATGAGCAGTTCTTC
-,-,TRBJ2-1,TRBV20-1,CSARFRDEQFF,TGCAGTGCTAGATTCAGGGATGAGCAGTTCTTC
TRBD2,-,TRBJ2-3,TRBV9,CASSARVVAGGSDTQYF,TGTGCCAGCAGCGCTCGCGTGGTAGCGGGAGGGTCAGATACGCAGTATTTT
-,-,TRBJ1-4,TRBV6-1,CASSGYIVKLFF,TGTGCCAGCAGTGGATACATTGTAAAACTGTTTTTT
-,-,TRBJ2-1,TRBV7-8,CASSLGPQSSYNEQFF,TGTGCCAGCAGCTTAGGCCCACAGAGCTCCTACAATGAGCAGTTCTTC
TRBD1,-,TRBJ1-5,TRBV7-6,CASSTGQADSNQPQHF,TGTGCCAGCAGCACTGGACAGGCCGATAGCAATCAGCCCCAGCATTTT
-,-,TRBJ1-2,TRBV7-9,CASSLGGAYGYTF,TGTGCCAGCAGCTTAGGCGGGGCCTATGGCTACACCTTC
TRBD1,-,TRBJ2-7,TRBV28,CASSFQGAHEQYF,TGTGCCAGCAGTTTTCAGGGGGCTCACGAGCAGTACTTC
-,-,TRBJ1-5,TRBV10-2,CASSAAFQPQHF,TGCGCCAGCAGTGCAGCGTTTCAGCCCCAGCATTTT
TRBD1,-,TRBJ1-1,TRBV5-1,CASSLSGTVNTEAFF,TGCGCCAGCAGCTTGTCCGGGACAGTGAACACTGAAGCTTTCTTT
-,-,TRBJ2-4,TRBV27,CASSITGGANSQYF,TGTGCCAGCAGTATCACAGGGGGGGCAAACAGTCAGTACTTC
-,-,TRBJ2-7,TRBV19,CASRYRADFGYEQYF,TGTGCCAGTAGATACAGGGCGGATTTCGGGTACGAGCAGTACTTC
-,-,TRBJ2-1,TRBV19,CASSITGEGEQFF,TGTGCCAGTAGTATAACGGGGGAAGGAGAGCAGTTCTTC
-,-,TRBJ1-3,TRBV4-1,CASSQAGAGTDTIYF,TGCGCCAGCAGCCAGGCAGGGGCAGGAACAGACACCATATATTTT
TRBD2,-,TRBJ2-7,TRBV10-3,CAISELRTSGRFYEQYF,TGTGCCATCAGTGAGCTGAGGACTAGCGGGAGGTTCTACGAGCAGTACTTC
-,-,TRBJ1-4,TRBV5-5,CASSLVSAPGEKLFF,TGTGCCAGCAGCTTGGTTTCGGCCCCGGGTGAAAAACTGTTTTTT
TRBD1,-,TRBJ1-1,TRBV5-1,CASSLNVDRGTEAFF,TGCGCCAGCAGCTTAAATGTAGACAGGGGCACTGAAGCTTTCTTT